These 18 T cell receptor beta chains were sequenced from one sample in a study of Ad26.COV2.S vaccination and SARS-CoV-2 variants. The treatment was: about 20 received Ad26.COV2.S at low or high dose, single or two shots; about 5 received placebo; per-sample allocation not given. Samples analyzed were those drawn on day 63 after the first vaccine or placebo injection. Here immunoSEQ multiplex PCR was the method, and the copy in TCRdb shows in-frame clones only, minus some. The data hold 450,000 to 550,000 clones, with roughly 87% observed a single time. The source was peripheral blood, collected in a trial of Ad26.COV2.S vaccine versus placebo. These receptors were collected from a person aged 18 to 65 who received the Ad26.COV2.S COVID-19 vaccine or a placebo.

The chain couples TRBV7-9 to TRBJ2-3; TRBD2 agrees at 10 bases. The V gene's germline CDR1 is SEHNR and CDR2 FQNEAQ (reference sequence). Trimming removed 5 bases from V and 4 bases from J; junction bases left unmatched: 3. The CDR3 covers 14 residues. The CDR3 DNA is TGTGCCAGCAGCCGCGGGACTAGCGCAGATACGCAGTATTTT. Encoded protein: CASSRGTSADTQYF.

This rearrangement joins TRBV2 to TRBJ2-2; TRBD2 aligns across 7 bases. Germline V gene data show CDR1 as SNHLY and CDR2 as FYNNEI. This CDR3 has 14 residues. V shed 6 bases and J 3 bases; nucleotides not matched to a gene: 4. The CDR3 DNA follows: TGTGCCAGCAGGGGTCTAGCGGACACCGGGGAGCTGTTTTTT. Protein product: CASRGLADTGELFF. The full variable domain, in which reference TRBV2 and TRBJ2-2 provide the parts outside the CDR3, is EPEVTQTPSHQVTQMGQEVILRCVPISNHLYFYWYRQILGQKVEFLVSFYNNEISEKSEIFDDQFSVERPDGSNFTLKIRSTKLEDSAMYFCASRGLADTGELFFGEGSRLTVL.

This clone occurred once. This chain's CDR3 is CASTTGSSGYTF. In DNA, the CDR3 is TGTGCCAGCACTACAGGTTCCTCTGGCTACACCTTC. V and J are TRBV2 and TRBJ1-2; D may be TRBD1 (5 bases). V lost 7 bases to trimming and J lost 7 bases, with 13 bases between them. Germline loops: CDR1 SNHLY, CDR2 FYNNEI. The CDR3 consists of 12 residues.

This rearrangement joins TRBV18 to TRBJ2-2; either TRBD1 or TRBD2 may supply D (5 bases each). The CDR3 runs to 16 residues. Trimming cost V 2 bases and J 6 bases, with 16 bases left between them. Germline V gene lookup returns CDR1 KGHSH and CDR2 LQKENI. The CDR3 reads CASSPRLAVGPGELFF. CDR3 DNA sequence: TGTGCCAGCTCACCAAGACTGGCCGTGGGACCCGGGGAGCTGTTTTTT.

This clone was observed a single time. The chain combines TRBV19 with TRBJ2-7; tentatively, D is TRBD1 (6 bases). V lost 3 bases to trimming and J lost 1 base, with 10 bases between them. From germline, CDR1 is LNHDA and CDR2 SQIVND (reference sequence). The CDR3 totals 14 residues. The chain's CDR3 is CASSMGAGSYEQYV. For the CDR3, the DNA is TGTGCCAGTAGTATGGGGGCAGGGTCCTACGAGCAGTACGTC.

The rearrangement links TRBV5-5 to TRBJ1-2; perhaps TRBD1 as D (6 bases). The germline gives CDR1 SGHKS, CDR2 YYEKEE (reference sequence). CDR3 length: 13 residues. Between the trimmed V and J ends, which lost 3 bases and 8 bases, there was a span of 14 bases. The CDR3 is CASSSAAGAGYTF. DNA for the CDR3: TGTGCCAGCAGCTCAGCTGCAGGGGCCGGCTACACCTTC.

The rearrangement uses TRBV5-1 and TRBJ2-3, with 7 positions matching TRBD1. The J segment lost 4 bases and the V segment lost 8 bases, leaving 4 bases of the junction unmatched. This CDR3 spans 12 amino acids. CDR1 and CDR2 from the germline V gene are SGHRS and YFSETQ. CDR3 protein: CASGQVADTQYF. The CDR3 coding sequence is TGCGCCAGTGGACAGGTGGCAGATACGCAGTATTTT.

This clone is a singleton in its sample. The J gene is TRBJ1-3, the V gene TRBV4-2; D is ambiguous. V was cut by 7 bases and J by 2 bases, with 15 bases left in between. Germline V CDR1 and CDR2: LGHNA, YNFKEQ. There are 15 residues in the CDR3. The CDR3 bases are TGTGCCAGCACGTATAGTGTCCTCGCTGGAAACACCATATATTTT. Its protein is CASTYSVLAGNTIYF.

The chain employs TRBV11-3 and TRBJ2-3; D call uncertain. CDR3 length: 14 amino acids. Trimming took off 5 bases at V and 9 bases at J, with 18 bases between the two ends. Germline V gene data show CDR1 as SGHNT and CDR2 as YENEEA. CDR3 nucleotides: TGTGCCAGCAGCCCAGCCCCCGACTGGGTAACGCAGTATTTT. Translated, it gives CASSPAPDWVTQYF.

The CDR3 nucleotides are TGTGCCAGCAGCCCCCGGGGAGGGGCGAACACCGGGGAGCTGTTTTTT. Its protein product is CASSPRGGANTGELFF. The V gene is TRBV5-4, the J gene TRBJ2-2; 7 nucleotides align to TRBD2. V shed 4 bases and J 0 bases; nucleotides not matched to a gene: 6. CDR1 and CDR2 (germline): SGHNT, YYREEE (reference sequence). This CDR3 has 16 amino acids. Full variable domain (rest looked up from reference TRBV5-4 and TRBJ2-2): ETGVTQSPTHLIKTRGQQVTLRCSSQSGHNTVSWYQQALGQGPQFIFQYYREEENGRGNFPPRFSGLQFPNYSSELNVNALELDDSALYLCASSPRGGANTGELFFGEGSRLTVL.

The chain is built from TRBV7-8 and TRBJ2-5; TRBD2 agrees at 12 bases. With V trimmed by 0 bases and J by 7 bases, 9 bases remained unmatched. Per germline, CDR1 SGHVS and CDR2 FQNEAQ. The CDR3 contains 17 residues. CDR3 nucleotides: TGTGCCAGCAGCTTAGCAGGCGCTAGCGGGGGGGCAAGGACCCAGTACTTC. Protein sequence: CASSLAGASGGARTQYF.

This chain joins TRBV5-5 and TRBJ2-7; D unclear. Germline CDR1 and CDR2: SGHKS and YYEKEE (reference sequence). There are 10 residues in the CDR3. V was cut by 7 bases and J by 4 bases, with 6 bases left in between. CDR3 residues: CASGEYEQYF. DNA of the CDR3: TGTGCCAGCGGTGAGTACGAGCAGTACTTC.

V and J are TRBV28 and TRBJ2-7, with 9 nucleotides matching TRBD1. V lost 4 bases to trimming and J lost 2 bases; unmatched junction nucleotides: 0. The CDR3 extends over 13 amino acids. Germline CDR1 and CDR2: MDHEN and SYDVKM. The CDR3 DNA reads TGTGCCAGCAGTTGGACAGGGGCCTACGAGCAGTACTTC. It codes for CASSWTGAYEQYF. Filled out from reference TRBV28 and TRBJ2-7, the complete variable domain reads DVKVTQSSRYLVKRTGEKVFLECVQDMDHENMFWYRQDPGLGLRLIYFSYDVKMKEKGDIPEGYSVSREKKERFSLILESASTNQTSMYLCASSWTGAYEQYFGPGTRLTVT.

The V call is TRBV5-6, the J call TRBJ2-7, with D unresolved. This CDR3 comprises 16 residues. The V gene lost 4 bases and the J gene lost 1 base, with 18 bases spanning the gap. Germline lookup yields CDR1 SGHDT and CDR2 YYEEEE. CDR3 DNA: TGTGCCAGCAGCCCCGGATGGAAAACCCTTTCCTACGAGCAGTACTTC. Its translation is CASSPGWKTLSYEQYF.

This chain connects TRBV7-8 to TRBJ2-3; 8 positions agree with TRBD2. The trim removed 0 bases at V and 2 bases at J, leaving 4 bases unmatched. CDR3 length: 16 residues. CDR1 and CDR2 from the germline V gene are SGHVS and FQNEAQ. CDR3 nucleotide sequence: TGTGCCAGCAGCTTAGCCCCTAGCGGGTACACAGATACGCAGTATTTT. Amino acid sequence: CASSLAPSGYTDTQYF.

This clone was seen only once. CDR3 sequence: CASSRAWANEKLFF. The CDR3 nucleotides are TGTGCCAGCTCAAGGGCTTGGGCTAATGAAAAACTGTTTTTT. The V and J genes are TRBV18 and TRBJ1-4; D remains ambiguous. Trimming took 5 bases from V and 3 from J, leaving 10 bases between them. This CDR3 is 14 amino acids long. Germline values: CDR1 KGHSH, CDR2 LQKENI.

Details on this clone: Additional DNA sequences in this sample encode the identical CDR3. The chain employs TRBV18 and TRBJ1-1, with D possibly TRBD1 on 6 matching bases. The V gene lost 3 bases and the J gene lost 3 bases, with 11 bases spanning the gap. CDR1 is KGHSH, CDR2 LQKENI, per germline. There are 14 residues in the CDR3. Here the CDR3 DNA reads TGTGCCAGCTCACCGGACAGAACTTACACTGAAGCTTTCTTT. This sequence encodes CASSPDRTYTEAFF.

The chain carries TRBV6-5 and TRBJ2-3, with 10 bases matching TRBD1. This CDR3 is built from 16 residues. The V gene end was trimmed by 2 bases and the J gene end by 4 bases; junction bases not matched to a gene: 6. Germline CDR1 reads MNHEY; CDR2 reads SVGAGI. CDR3 loop: CASSYQGQGTADTQYF. CDR3 nucleotides: TGTGCCAGCAGTTACCAGGGACAGGGGACGGCAGATACGCAGTATTTT.